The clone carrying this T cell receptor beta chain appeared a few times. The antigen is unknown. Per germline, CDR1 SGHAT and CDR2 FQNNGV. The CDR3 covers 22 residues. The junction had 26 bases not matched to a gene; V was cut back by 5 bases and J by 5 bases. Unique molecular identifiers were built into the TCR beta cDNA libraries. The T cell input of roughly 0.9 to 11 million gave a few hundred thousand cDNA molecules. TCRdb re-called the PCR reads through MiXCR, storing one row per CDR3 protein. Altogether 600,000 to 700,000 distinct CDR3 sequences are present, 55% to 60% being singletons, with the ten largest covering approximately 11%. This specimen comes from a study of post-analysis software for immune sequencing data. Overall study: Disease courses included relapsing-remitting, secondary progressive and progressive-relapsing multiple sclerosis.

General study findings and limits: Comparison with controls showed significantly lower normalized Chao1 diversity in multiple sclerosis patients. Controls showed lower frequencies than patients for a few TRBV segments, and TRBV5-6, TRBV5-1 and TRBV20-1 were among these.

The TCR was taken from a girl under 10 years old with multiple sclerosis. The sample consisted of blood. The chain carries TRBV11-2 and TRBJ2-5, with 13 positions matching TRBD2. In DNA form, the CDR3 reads TGTGCCAGCAGCGCCCATAAAGTCACGCTTTACTCCGGGACTAGCGGGGCGGAGACCCAGTACTTC. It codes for CASSAHKVTLYSGTSGAETQYF.